This T cell receptor beta chain was retrieved from a study of blood T cell repertoires in COVID-19. The table came from immunoSEQ multiplex PCR; TCRdb's copy has only in-frame clones and leaves some out. The data hold approximately 190,000 clones, with less than 90% observed a single time. V was clipped by 4 bases and J by 0 bases, with 11 bases between them. The CDR3 covers 15 residues. Germline V gives CDR1 SGHRS, CDR2 YFSETQ. The V gene is TRBV5-1, the J gene TRBJ1-5; TRBD1 might be the D (5 bases). Sequenced: peripheral blood. The clonotype originates from a woman in her forties with acute or convalescent COVID-19. The CDR3 protein is CASSPDSYSNQPQHF. The CDR3 DNA reads as TGCGCCAGCAGCCCCGACAGTTATAGCAATCAGCCCCAGCATTTT.